These 22 T cell receptor beta chains came from one sample sequenced in a study of T cell responses to AZD1222 COVID-19 vaccine. Assay used: immunoSEQ multiplex PCR; TCRdb lists only in-frame clones, some missing. The table records 150,000 to 200,000 clones, less than 95% of them present only once. The sequencing here drew on peripheral blood, taken on day 0 of AZD1222 vaccination. Receptors were obtained from an adult in good health.

The J gene is TRBJ2-7, the V gene TRBV15, with TRBD2 matching 11 bases. Germline values: CDR1 LNHNV, CDR2 YYDKDF (reference sequence). J gave up 7 bases and V 1 base, and 0 bases lay outside the gene matches. CDR3 size: 13 residues. Written as DNA, the CDR3 is TGTGCCACCAGCAGAGGACTAGCGGGGGAGCAGTACTTC. Residues: CATSRGLAGEQYF.

J is TRBJ1-2 and V is TRBV5-1, with a tentative D call TRBD1 (5 bases). Germline CDR1 and CDR2: SGHRS and YFSETQ. Between the trimmed V and J ends, which lost 3 bases and 4 bases, there was a span of 13 bases. The CDR3 has 14 amino acids. CDR3 protein: CASSSGSGTYGYTF. CDR3 nucleotide sequence: TGCGCCAGCAGCTCAGGGTCGGGCACCTATGGCTACACCTTC.

V gene TRBV10-3 combines with J gene TRBJ1-1; no definite D call. V was clipped by 5 bases and J by 8 bases, with 18 bases between them. This CDR3 has 14 amino acids. Germline lookup yields CDR1 ENHRY and CDR2 SYGVKD. DNA of the CDR3: TGTGCCATCAGTTTCGGCAGGCTCGTGCAGGAAGCTTTCTTT. Its translation: CAISFGRLVQEAFF.

To note about this clone: An end of the junction does not agree with germline; a read error may underlie this. This chain links TRBV30 with TRBJ2-7; TRBD1 agrees at 7 bases. Germline lookup yields CDR1 GTSNPN and CDR2 SVGIG (reference sequence). The CDR3 consists of 14 residues. The CDR3 bases are TGTGCCTGGAGTGTAGGGGACAGCCCCTATGAGCAGTACTTC. This gives the protein CAWSVGDSPYEQYF.

The gene calls are TRBV7-9 and TRBJ1-1; D remains ambiguous. Trimming stripped 8 bases from V and 1 base from J, with 11 bases between. Per the germline V gene, CDR1 is SEHNR and CDR2 is FQNEAQ (reference sequence). This CDR3 is built from 13 residues. The CDR3 DNA reads TGTGCCAGCGCCTTGGCTGGGAACACTGAAGCTTTCTTT. Its protein product is CASALAGNTEAFF.

This rearrangement joins TRBV18 to TRBJ1-5; D unresolved. CDR1 KGHSH and CDR2 LQKENI come from the germline V gene. This CDR3 is 14 amino acids long. V was trimmed by 5 bases and J by 4 bases, leaving 12 bases between them. CDR3 sequence: CASSADGDNQPQHF. The CDR3 DNA reads TGTGCCAGCTCAGCCGACGGAGATAATCAGCCCCAGCATTTT. The whole variable domain, remainder taken from reference TRBV18 and TRBJ1-5, is NAGVMQNPRHLVRRRGQEARLRCSPMKGHSHVYWYRQLPEEGLKFMVYLQKENIIDESGMPKERFSAEFPKEGPSILRIQQVVRGDSAAYFCASSADGDNQPQHFGDGTRLSIL.

The rearrangement uses TRBV2 and TRBJ2-5, with D possibly TRBD1 on 6 matching bases. CDR1 is SNHLY, CDR2 FYNNEI, per germline. The CDR3 has 14 residues. The V gene lost 4 bases and the J gene lost 5 bases, with 14 bases spanning the gap. The CDR3 nucleotides are TGTGCCAGCAGTGGTGGGACACGGCGGGAGACCCAGTACTTC. Its translation is CASSGGTRRETQYF.

The chain joins TRBV6-5 to TRBJ2-7, with a weak D call TRBD2 (6 bases). This CDR3 spans 13 amino acids. In germline, CDR1 is MNHEY, CDR2 SVGAGI. Between the trimmed V and J ends, which lost 7 bases and 2 bases, there was a span of 12 bases. The CDR3 nucleotides are TGTGCCAGCAATGCGGACTACCCCTACGAGCAGTACTTC. It translates to CASNADYPYEQYF.

This chain connects TRBV19 to TRBJ2-5; D possibly corresponds to TRBD2 (5 bases). Germline V gives CDR1 LNHDA, CDR2 SQIVND (reference sequence). This CDR3 is 16 amino acids long. V lost 0 bases to trimming and J lost 4 bases, with 15 bases between them. CDR3 in DNA: TGTGCCAGTAGTATAGATCCACCCTTCGCGGGAGAGACCCAGTACTTC. Its translation: CASSIDPPFAGETQYF.

The chain employs TRBV4-1 and TRBJ2-7; D is uncertain. CDR1 is MGHRA and CDR2 is YSYEKL in the germline V gene. CDR3 length: 15 amino acids. V lost 8 bases and J lost 5, with 22 bases in between. The CDR3 nucleotides are TGCGCCAGCTACAAAAGTCCGCCGCCTTTCCACGAGCAGTACTTC. It codes for CASYKSPPPFHEQYF.

The chain couples TRBV4-1 to TRBJ2-3; maybe TRBD1 (7 bases). Trimming took 2 bases from V and 9 from J, leaving 21 bases between them. There are 16 residues in the CDR3. CDR1 and CDR2 (germline): MGHRA, YSYEKL. CDR3 residues: CASSQPAGGIRGTQYF. In nucleotides, the CDR3 is TGCGCCAGCAGCCAACCCGCCGGGGGAATCAGGGGGACGCAGTATTTT.

V usage is TRBV2 and J usage is TRBJ2-1, with 10 bases aligning to TRBD2. V lost 6 bases, J lost 8 bases, and 7 bases stayed unmatched. The CDR3 totals 14 residues. CDR1 SNHLY and CDR2 FYNNEI come from the germline V gene. The CDR3 loop reads CASRLAGEKDEQFF. CDR3 DNA: TGTGCCAGCAGGCTAGCGGGAGAAAAGGATGAGCAGTTCTTC.

The rearrangement links TRBV29-1 to TRBJ1-2, with no clear D. V was cut by 0 bases and J by 3 bases, with 17 bases left in between. The germline CDR1 and CDR2 sequences are SQVTM and ANQGSEA. The CDR3 runs 16 residues. The CDR3 loop reads CSVEDTPNRLHYGYTF. CDR3 in DNA: TGCAGCGTTGAAGATACACCCAATAGATTACACTATGGCTACACCTTC.

This sequence joins TRBV19 and TRBJ1-2; D is perhaps TRBD1 (6 bases). V was cut by 3 bases and J by 6 bases, with 11 bases left in between. Germline values: CDR1 LNHDA, CDR2 SQIVND (reference sequence). This CDR3 has 13 residues. The CDR3 sequence is CASSISQGNGYTF. The CDR3 region has the DNA TGTGCCAGTAGTATTTCACAGGGAAATGGCTACACCTTC.

This chain uses TRBV11-3 with TRBJ2-5, with D tentatively TRBD2 (5 bases). Between the trimmed V and J ends, which lost 1 base and 0 bases, there was a span of 9 bases. The germline V gene encodes CDR1 SGHNT and CDR2 YENEEA. This CDR3 has 15 residues. CDR3 loop: CASSLGPGDQETQYF. Written as DNA, the CDR3 is TGTGCCAGCAGCTTAGGGCCCGGGGACCAAGAGACCCAGTACTTC. Combining the CDR3 with reference TRBV11-3 and TRBJ2-5 gives the whole variable domain EAGVVQSPRYKIIEKKQPVAFWCNPISGHNTLYWYLQNLGQGPELLIRYENEEAVDDSQLPKDRFSAERLKGVDSTLKIQPAELGDSAVYLCASSLGPGDQETQYFGPGTRLLVL.

CDR3 amino acids: CASSQSSLAYEQYF. The CDR3 bases are TGTGCCAGCAGCCAATCCTCTTTAGCGTACGAGCAGTACTTC. The J gene is TRBJ2-7, the V gene TRBV4-2; possible D gene TRBD2, 5 bases. There are 14 residues in the CDR3. Germline V gene lookup returns CDR1 LGHNA and CDR2 YNFKEQ. V was pared by 2 bases and J by 4 bases, with 12 bases between.

The chain joins TRBV2 to TRBJ1-5; 12 nucleotides agree with TRBD1. V lost 3 bases and J lost 6; bases outside the gene matches: 9. The length of the CDR3 is 17 residues. Germline V gene lookup returns CDR1 SNHLY and CDR2 FYNNEI. This CDR3 is CASSDGTGGSLGQPQHF. The CDR3 DNA is TGTGCCAGCAGTGATGGGACAGGGGGCAGCCTGGGTCAGCCCCAGCATTTT.

Notes on this clone: Relative to the germline gene, one junction end is altered; a read error may explain this. The CDR3, as DNA: TGTGCCAGCAGTCCCGGATTCGGCCGCGGCGACGAGCAGCACTTC. Its translation is CASSPGFGRGDEQHF. The gene calls are TRBV27 and TRBJ2-7, with D uncertain. CDR3 length: 15 amino acids. CDR1 MNHEY and CDR2 SMNVEV come from the germline V gene (reference sequence).

This clone occurred once. This chain uses TRBV2 with TRBJ2-1; D tentatively fits TRBD1 or TRBD2 (5 bases each). The CDR3 loop spans 11 amino acids. Germline V CDR1 and CDR2: SNHLY, FYNNEI. CDR3 region: CVVRGLGEQFF. As DNA, the CDR3 is TGTGTCGTGAGGGGTCTAGGTGAGCAGTTCTTC.

The genes are TRBV2 and TRBJ2-7, with TRBD1 identical over 10 bases. Per germline, CDR1 SNHLY and CDR2 FYNNEI. With V trimmed by 8 bases and J by 2 bases, 3 bases remained unmatched. This CDR3 spans 13 amino acids. DNA of the CDR3: TGTGCCAGCCGGGACAGGGGTACCTACGAGCAGTACTTC. This translates into CASRDRGTYEQYF.

V usage is TRBV28 and J usage is TRBJ1-2; 8 bases line up with TRBD1. The germline gives CDR1 MDHEN, CDR2 SYDVKM. The CDR3 length is 13 residues. The V and J ends lost 11 bases and 0 bases, in that order; junction bases with no gene match: 5. This chain's CDR3 is CACQGAPNYGYTF. The CDR3 DNA reads as TGTGCCTGTCAGGGGGCCCCTAACTATGGCTACACCTTC.

The V and J genes are TRBV11-2 and TRBJ1-6; D ambiguous. The germline V and J ends were trimmed by 5 bases and 0 bases, with 14 bases remaining between them. CDR3 length equals 17 residues. Germline loops: CDR1 SGHAT, CDR2 FQNNGV. The CDR3 bases are TGTGCCAGCAGCCTCTTGACATCTAGCTCCTATAATTCACCCCTCCACTTT. Protein product: CASSLLTSSSYNSPLHF.